The text below deals with one T cell receptor (beta chain). Its specificity is unknown. Profiled with immunoSEQ multiplex PCR; TCRdb holds only in-frame clones, not every one. This table has about 40,000 clones, around 78% appearing once. ViraFEST used viral peptide pools to expand antigen-specific CD4+ T cells before sequencing. Cultured cells yielded isolated CD4+ T cells after about ten days. Sometime from March through December 2020, the person acquired a SARS-CoV-2 infection that PCR confirmed. Around 2.2 million PBMC were seeded per well and grown in the presence of 10 IU/ml IL-2 and 8.5 to 10 ug/ml peptides. The sample is drawn from a study of vaccination effects on CD4 cells after COVID-19. Study information: Samples from a couple of convalescent patients were given 16 days and one week before vaccination.

The CDR3 covers 17 residues. V dropped 5 bases and J dropped 0 bases, with 14 bases sitting between them. The germline V gene has CDR1 SEHNR and CDR2 FQNEAQ (reference sequence). Study observations and caveats: In convalescents, spike-reactive clones (those seen post-vaccine) were mainly new vaccine-induced clones. Late post-vaccination samples showed marked contraction of infection- and vaccine-induced clones.

Sequences were derived from CD4+ T cells from PBMCs cultured with a peptide pool, sampled before COVID-19 vaccination. The receptor's source is a human donor who had a prior SARS-CoV-2 infection. The chain combines TRBV7-9 with TRBJ1-6; D is unresolved. The CDR3: CASSPRTASSYNSPLHF. DNA of the CDR3: TGTGCCAGCAGCCCCCGCACAGCGAGCTCCTATAATTCACCCCTCCACTTT.